The rows below give T cell receptor beta chains drawn from one sample of a study of B cell selection in AIRE deficiency. Produced via immunoSEQ multiplex PCR; TCRdb's table is partial and in-frame only. The table has about 22,000 clones, 94% seen once; the top ten hold around 2%. Sequencing was done on a sample of Tregs sorted from PBMCs. The receptors were gathered from a human donor with AIRE deficiency. Each CDR3 is given with its conserved first and last residue. Size tells how often a clone was seen (once, few, many) or the class of an expanded clone, and some rows leave it out.

abundance	v_gene	j_gene	CDR3aa
NA	TRBV4-1	TRBJ2-3	CASSQLIADTQYF
NA	TRBV5-1	TRBJ2-3	CASSLVQGKDTQYF
NA	TRBV7-9	TRBJ2-2	CASSFPRGGTTGELFF
NA	TRBV11-2	TRBJ2-7	CASSRVGGTSPSRIYEQYF
once	TRBV6-1	TRBJ1-5	CASSESGVNQPQHF
NA	TRBV28	TRBJ2-7	CASSLPGLAGGIHEQYF
NA	TRBV28	TRBJ2-2	CASSGGQVVLAGELFF
NA	TRBV5-1	TRBJ2-2	CASSLAGGTAGELFF
NA	TRBV15	TRBJ1-3	CATSRDPGAGNTIYF
NA	TRBV2	TRBJ2-3	CASRAGGVHTDTQYF
once	TRBV19	TRBJ1-5	CASSIVTGRVQPQHF
NA	TRBV5-6	TRBJ1-5	CASSFKTAYQPQHF
NA	TRBV6-5	TRBJ2-1	CASSPGTSLFF
NA	TRBV30	TRBJ2-1	CAWSVSNIAGDNNEQFF
NA	TRBV19	TRBJ1-1	CASSIRPAATEAFF
NA	TRBV10-2	TRBJ2-3	CASRKGQGITDTQYF
NA	TRBV5-1	TRBJ2-1	CASSTGTSGPYNEQFF
NA	TRBV5-1	TRBJ2-7	CASSPRRSSYEQYF
once	TRBV19	TRBJ1-1	CASSIAGDTEAFF
once	TRBV6-5	TRBJ1-1	CASSYRLNTEAFF
NA	TRBV6-6	TRBJ2-7	CASSRTVDSYEQYF
NA	TRBV5-1	TRBJ2-2	CASGWRNGELFF
NA	TRBV4-1	TRBJ2-5	CASSHTSGGETQYF
NA	TRBV5-4	TRBJ2-7	CASSLSGARRDEQYF
NA	TRBV15	TRBJ1-4	CATSRPGFQKLFF
once	TRBV19	TRBJ1-2	CASRDRMHYGYTF
NA	TRBV28	TRBJ2-7	CASSPSGRPYEQYF
NA	TRBV29-1	TRBJ2-1	CSAPQEYNEQFF
few	TRBV20-1	TRBJ1-1	CSASRGQAFF
NA	TRBV19	TRBJ2-2	CASSRGGQGFTGELFF
NA	TRBV10-3	TRBJ2-1	CAISPAGNIYNEQFF
NA	TRBV19	TRBJ2-5	CASSMRDRNQETQYF
NA	TRBV7-2	TRBJ2-1	CASSLSVRGLQNEQFF
NA	TRBV7-2	TRBJ2-7	CASSLGPTRQYF
NA	TRBV11-3	TRBJ2-2	CASSSLNPGLNTGELFF
NA	TRBV5-1	TRBJ1-2	CASSLVAQGAGGYTF
once	TRBV7-6	TRBJ2-3	CASSLEQGARTDTQYF
NA	TRBV18	TRBJ2-3	CASSPLAVQLTSTDTQYF
NA	TRBV5-8	TRBJ2-1	CASRGHYYNEQFF
NA	TRBV6-5	TRBJ1-6	CASRQTGGDYSPLHF
NA	TRBV7-9	TRBJ2-1	CASSPSTYNYRYSYNEQFF
NA	TRBV11-2	TRBJ1-1	CASSIYPGTEAFF
NA	TRBV10-3	TRBJ2-1	CAISRADRGGNEQFF
NA	TRBV5-1	TRBJ2-3	CASSLVVAGVADTQYF
NA	TRBV27	TRBJ2-7	CASSLRVGSLYEQYF
NA	TRBV9	TRBJ2-3	CASSVAGSTDTQYF
NA	TRBV2	TRBJ2-1	CASGGTTPYNEQFF
NA	TRBV5-5	TRBJ1-2	CASSLRSGGYTF
NA	TRBV19	TRBJ2-4	CASTSGAVRGNIQYF
NA	TRBV2	TRBJ2-1	CASSGTGFGEQFF
NA	TRBV11-3	TRBJ2-1	CASSPFFGHPSYNEQFF
NA	TRBV5-6	TRBJ2-7	CASSLWIGREPYEQYF
NA	TRBV4-3	TRBJ1-2	CASSQRRSSNYGYTF